This passage covers 32 T cell receptor beta chains from one sample sequenced in a study of cytomegalovirus exposure and HLA in healthy donors. It was with 60 Vbeta and 13 Jbeta primers that the PCR ran. The repertoire was sequenced with immunoSEQ multiplex PCR; TCRdb's copy has only in-frame clones and lacks some. The table records roughly 200,000 clones, 70% of them present only once. The sample was PBMCs. The receptors here all came from a middle-aged man in good health and CMV-seropositive.

This sequence joins TRBV19 and TRBJ2-7, with 12 bases that match TRBD1. CDR1 is LNHDA and CDR2 is SQIVND in the germline V gene (reference sequence). CDR3 size: 14 residues. V trimming: 6 bases; J trimming: 7 bases; junction bases outside the gene matches: 7. The CDR3 coding sequence is TGTGCCAGTAGGGGGACAGGGGGCCTCCTGGAGCAGTACTTC. As protein: CASRGTGGLLEQYF. Variable domain in full (rest from reference TRBV19 and TRBJ2-7): DGGITQSPKYLFRKEGQNVTLSCEQNLNHDAMYWYRQDPGQGLRLIYYSQIVNDFQKGDIAEGYSVSREKKESFPLTVTSAQKNPTAFYLCASRGTGGLLEQYFGPGTRLTVT.

This chain connects TRBV6-6 to TRBJ1-4, with 7 bases fitting TRBD1. Germline V gene lookup returns CDR1 MNHNY and CDR2 SVGAGI (reference sequence). Trimming cost V 0 bases and J 7 bases; bases outside gene matches: 8. The CDR3 covers 16 residues. In nucleotides, the CDR3 is TGTGCCAGCAGTTACTCTCGCGACAGGGCGGTTGAAAAACTGTTTTTT. This encodes CASSYSRDRAVEKLFF.

This sequence joins TRBV6-5 and TRBJ2-1, with TRBD2 matching 7 bases. Germline CDR1 reads MNHEY; CDR2 reads SVGAGI. The ends lost 10 bases at V and 2 bases at J; junction bases unmatched: 8. There are 14 residues in the CDR3. The CDR3 DNA reads as TGTGCCACGGTCAGCGGGGTTCCCTACAATGAGCAGTTCTTC. Amino acids: CATVSGVPYNEQFF.

This clone was recorded once. The chain employs TRBV9 and TRBJ2-3; 10 bases align to TRBD2. Trimming removed 4 bases from V and 1 base from J; junction bases left unmatched: 9. Germline values: CDR1 SGDLS, CDR2 YYNGEE. CDR3 size: 17 residues. CDR3 nucleotides: TGTGCCAGCAGCCCTCAAGGAAGCGGGGGGGGCACAGATACGCAGTATTTT. Encoded protein: CASSPQGSGGGTDTQYF.

The chain recombines TRBV12-2 with TRBJ2-7; the listed D gene, TRBD1, was not tested against the DNA. TRBV12-2 counts as a pseudogene. This CDR3 contains 16 residues. The CDR3 region has the DNA TGTGCAAGTCGCCCCAGGGGCAGAATCCCTCGGGACGAGCAGTACTTC. This sequence encodes CASRPRGRIPRDEQYF.

The V gene is TRBV29-1, the J gene TRBJ2-6; weak D call: TRBD2 (5 bases). The CDR3 extends over 15 amino acids. V was shortened by 7 bases and J by 0 bases, with 13 bases between the two germline ends. Germline V gene lookup returns CDR1 SQVTM and CDR2 ANQGSEA. The CDR3 is CSAKLGSSGANVLTF. Written as DNA, the CDR3 is TGCAGCGCCAAACTAGGGTCCTCTGGGGCCAACGTCCTGACTTTC.

This clone came up a few times. This chain uses TRBV5-5 with TRBJ1-1; D ambiguous. Looked up from germline, CDR1 is SGHKS and CDR2 is YYEKEE (reference sequence). This CDR3 has 15 residues. The ends were cut back, 3 bases at V and 5 bases at J, with 17 bases in the middle. As DNA, the CDR3 is TGTGCCAGCAGCTGGAGTTCGGTGGGGAGAACTGAAGCTTTCTTT. This codes for CASSWSSVGRTEAFF. The full variable domain, its missing parts supplied by reference TRBV5-5 and TRBJ1-1, is DAGVTQSPTHLIKTRGQQVTLRCSPISGHKSVSWYQQVLGQGPQFIFQYYEKEERGRGNFPDRFSARQFPNYSSELNVNALLLGDSALYLCASSWSSVGRTEAFFGQGTRLTVV.

V gene TRBV15 combines with J gene TRBJ1-1; TRBD1 matches 8 bases. Trimming cost V 6 bases and J 5 bases; bases outside gene matches: 2. This CDR3 is built from 12 residues. Germline V CDR1 and CDR2: LNHNV, YYDKDF (reference sequence). The CDR3 spells CATRRTGTEAFF. CDR3 nucleotides: TGTGCCACCAGACGGACAGGGACTGAAGCTTTCTTT.

This chain joins TRBV25-1 and TRBJ1-2; TRBD1 matches 7 bases. CDR1 and CDR2 (germline): MGHDK, SYGVNS. This CDR3 region has 15 residues. V dropped 6 bases and J dropped 0; count of bases not matched to a gene: 7. In DNA, the CDR3 is TGTGCCAGCAGCGACCCGGGACAGTCTAACTATGGCTACACCTTC. Amino acid sequence: CASSDPGQSNYGYTF.

V and J are TRBV5-1 and TRBJ1-5, with 9 bases matching TRBD1. CDR3 size: 15 residues. The germline V gene has CDR1 SGHRS and CDR2 YFSETQ. V dropped 0 bases and J dropped 6; count of bases not matched to a gene: 4. CDR3: CASSLEGTGIQPQHF. The CDR3 nucleotides read TGCGCCAGCAGCTTGGAAGGGACAGGGATTCAGCCCCAGCATTTT. Together with reference TRBV5-1 and TRBJ1-5, the CDR3 gives the full variable domain: KAGVTQTPRYLIKTRGQQVTLSCSPISGHRSVSWYQQTPGQGLQFLFEYFSETQRNKGNFPGRFSGRQFSNSRSEMNVSTLELGDSALYLCASSLEGTGIQPQHFGDGTRLSIL.

The DNA for the CDR3 is TGTGCCAGTAGTATAAGGTGGCAGGGCTACGAGCAGTACTTC. Protein product: CASSIRWQGYEQYF. V usage is TRBV19 and J usage is TRBJ2-7; D is perhaps TRBD1 (5 bases). The CDR3 is 14 amino acids. V lost 2 bases and J lost 3, with 11 bases in between. Germline CDR1 LNHDA, CDR2 SQIVND (reference sequence). Complete variable domain (other parts from reference TRBV19 and TRBJ2-7): DGGITQSPKYLFRKEGQNVTLSCEQNLNHDAMYWYRQDPGQGLRLIYYSQIVNDFQKGDIAEGYSVSREKKESFPLTVTSAQKNPTAFYLCASSIRWQGYEQYFGPGTRLTVT.

The V call is TRBV10-3, the J call TRBJ1-3; no reliable D call. CDR3 size: 12 residues. Germline V gene sequence: CDR1 ENHRY, CDR2 SYGVKD. V lost 4 bases to trimming and J lost 3 bases, with 4 bases between them. CDR3 sequence (DNA): TGTGCCATCAGTGGGAGTGGAAACACCATATATTTT. This codes for CAISGSGNTIYF.

The V and J genes are TRBV5-4 and TRBJ2-1; D perhaps matches TRBD1 (6 bases). V was shortened by 4 bases and J by 2 bases, with 7 bases between the two germline ends. The CDR3 contains 13 residues. CDR1 SGHNT and CDR2 YYREEE come from the germline V gene (reference sequence). In DNA form, the CDR3 reads TGTGCCAGCAGCAGGGACACCTACAATGAGCAGTTCTTC. Translated, it gives CASSRDTYNEQFF.

J is TRBJ2-2 and V is TRBV6-4; 9 positions agree with TRBD1. Germline loops: CDR1 MRHNA, CDR2 SNTAGT. Germline trimming cut 6 bases from V and 3 bases from J; bases unmatched to any gene: 5. CDR3 length equals 15 residues. The CDR3 loop is CASSPGQGDTGELFF. The CDR3 DNA reads as TGTGCCAGCAGCCCGGGACAGGGCGACACCGGGGAGCTGTTTTTT.

The rearrangement uses TRBV29-1 and TRBJ2-3, with 11 nucleotides matching TRBD2. With 6 bases clipped from V and 2 bases from J, the junction kept 4 bases outside the gene matches. This CDR3 contains 14 residues. CDR1 is SQVTM and CDR2 is ANQGSEA in the germline V gene. Here the CDR3 reads CSVLAGGSTDTQYF. Written as DNA, the CDR3 is TGCAGCGTCCTAGCGGGGGGCTCCACAGATACGCAGTATTTT.

The rearrangement joins TRBV7-9 to TRBJ1-6; 8 bases are shared with TRBD1. The CDR3 runs to 15 residues. From germline, CDR1 is SEHNR and CDR2 FQNEAQ (reference sequence). Trimming removed 5 bases from V and 6 bases from J; junction bases left unmatched: 6. CDR3 sequence reads: CASSPRQGINSPLHF. The DNA of the CDR3 is TGTGCCAGCAGCCCCCGACAGGGGATTAATTCACCCCTCCACTTT.

This clone came up once. The chain employs TRBV7-6 and TRBJ2-4; 10 nucleotides align to TRBD2. The germline gives CDR1 SGHVS, CDR2 FNYEAQ. J gave up 0 bases and V 5 bases, and 4 bases lay outside the gene matches. The CDR3 contains 16 residues. DNA for the CDR3: TGTGCCAGCAGCCCAGGACTAGCGGTAGCCAAAAACATTCAGTACTTC. Translation: CASSPGLAVAKNIQYF.

The CDR3 is CAISESRGGETQYF. The CDR3 nucleotides read TGTGCCATCAGTGAGTCTCGAGGCGGGGAGACCCAGTACTTC. The chain is built from TRBV10-3 and TRBJ2-5, with D possibly being TRBD2 (5 bases). This CDR3 has 14 residues. With 0 bases removed from V and 5 bases from J, the gap between germline ends came to 10 bases. Germline V lookup: CDR1 ENHRY, CDR2 SYGVKD.

The chain recombines TRBV2 with TRBJ1-4; no clear D. Trimming removed 2 bases at V and 8 bases at J, with 21 bases between. CDR3 length: 17 amino acids. Germline lookup yields CDR1 SNHLY and CDR2 FYNNEI. CDR3 DNA sequence: TGTGCCAGCAGTGAACCTCTTGGACGTCAATGGAGGGAAAAACTGTTTTTT. It is translated as CASSEPLGRQWREKLFF.

This chain connects TRBV5-6 to TRBJ2-5; perhaps TRBD1 as D (6 bases). CDR1 and CDR2 from the germline V gene are SGHDT and YYEEEE. The CDR3 spans 15 residues. V lost 2 bases to trimming and J lost 4 bases, with 15 bases between them. DNA of the CDR3: TGTGCCAGCAGCTTCAGGACAGCCCTGGGAGAGACCCAGTACTTC. Translation: CASSFRTALGETQYF.

This rearrangement joins TRBV5-4 to TRBJ2-1, with TRBD2 as a possible D gene (6 bases). The CDR3 loop spans 13 amino acids. V was trimmed by 7 bases and J by 9 bases, leaving 17 bases between them. Per germline, CDR1 SGHNT and CDR2 YYREEE (reference sequence). DNA of the CDR3: TGTGCCAGCTCGGAGGGCGCCGGGCGTGAGCAGTTCTTC. Translation gives CASSEGAGREQFF.

The genes are TRBV2 and TRBJ1-5; D unresolved. The CDR3 runs to 15 residues. The germline CDR1 and CDR2 sequences are SNHLY and FYNNEI. The germline V and J ends were trimmed by 5 bases and 1 base, with 12 bases remaining between them. This CDR3 is CASSLSGQSNQPQHF. CDR3 sequence (DNA): TGTGCCAGCAGTCTTTCAGGTCAGAGCAATCAGCCCCAGCATTTT.

The chain is built from TRBV5-3 and TRBJ1-4; tentatively, D is TRBD1 (5 bases). TRBV5-3 is assigned to the ORF class and has an uncertain function. The length of the CDR3 is 17 residues. V gave up 4 bases and J gave up 8 bases, with 24 bases separating them. CDR3 sequence (DNA): TGTGCCAGAAGCCCTAAGGAGGGGCCAGGGCAGGGCGAAAAACTGTTTTTT. It encodes CARSPKEGPGQGEKLFF.

The chain joins TRBV6-5 to TRBJ1-2; a possible D gene is TRBD1 (5 bases). The V and J ends lost 5 bases and 7 bases respectively, with 11 bases between them. Germline V gives CDR1 MNHEY, CDR2 SVGAGI. The CDR3 is 12 amino acids. The DNA for the CDR3 is TGTGCCAGCAGTAACGGGGGACCTGGCTACACCTTC. Amino acid sequence: CASSNGGPGYTF.

This clone was observed a few times. The J gene is TRBJ1-1, the V gene TRBV6-5; D call uncertain. Germline CDR1 MNHEY, CDR2 SVGAGI. CDR3 size: 12 residues. V was shortened by 7 bases and J by 6 bases, with 12 bases between the two germline ends. The DNA for the CDR3 is TGTGCCAGCAAGAAAGTGAGGTCTGAAGCTTTCTTT. As protein: CASKKVRSEAFF.

This clone has just one count. This chain connects TRBV5-1 to TRBJ2-3; the match to TRBD1 covers 8 bases. The CDR3 is 15 amino acids. Per germline, CDR1 SGHRS and CDR2 YFSETQ. J gave up 3 bases and V 6 bases, and 9 bases lay outside the gene matches. The CDR3 sequence: CASTSDRVGTDTQYF. CDR3 DNA sequence: TGCGCCAGCACCTCGGACAGGGTGGGGACAGATACGCAGTATTTT.

This rearrangement joins TRBV6-5 to TRBJ1-2; 9 nucleotides line up with TRBD1. Germline values: CDR1 MNHEY, CDR2 SVGAGI. The trim removed 6 bases at V and 8 bases at J, leaving 7 bases unmatched. CDR3 length equals 13 residues. CDR3 loop: CASSEQGAEGYTF. DNA for the CDR3: TGTGCCAGCAGCGAACAGGGGGCCGAGGGCTACACCTTC.

This chain links TRBV7-2 with TRBJ1-1; D unresolved. The length of the CDR3 is 15 residues. V gave up 8 bases and J gave up 0 bases, with 16 bases separating them. Germline V gene lookup returns CDR1 SGHTA and CDR2 FQGNSA. The CDR3: CASGPPLPVNTEAFF. CDR3 nucleotides: TGTGCCAGCGGGCCTCCCCTGCCGGTGAACACTGAAGCTTTCTTT.

This clone was picked up a small number of times. This sequence joins TRBV27 and TRBJ2-6; TRBD1 is a possible D gene (5 bases). Trimming stripped 10 bases from V and 12 bases from J, with 19 bases between. The CDR3 length is 13 residues. Per the germline V gene, CDR1 is MNHEY and CDR2 is SMNVEV (reference sequence). CDR3 in DNA: TGTGCCACCCTTACCAGGGAACAAGGCGTCCTGACTTTC. Translation gives CATLTREQGVLTF.

The CDR3 spells CASQGGTANTGELFF. CDR3 DNA: TGTGCCAGCCAAGGGGGGACAGCGAACACCGGGGAGCTGTTTTTT. This rearrangement joins TRBV6-1 to TRBJ2-2; possibly TRBD1 for D (7 bases). CDR1 and CDR2 (germline): MNHNS, SASEGT. V lost 8 bases to trimming and J lost 0 bases, with 13 bases between them. The CDR3 sequence is 15 residues long.

As to this clone: The junction does not match germline at one end; this may be a read error. The V call is TRBV7-9, the J call TRBJ1-2; D is undetermined. Germline-derived CDR1 and CDR2 are SEHNR and FQNEAQ (reference sequence). CDR3 size: 15 residues. CDR3 in DNA: TGTTCCAGCAGCTCGAGGTCTGGAATTATCTCTGGCTACACCTTC. It yields the protein CSSSSRSGIISGYTF.

V usage is TRBV11-2 and J usage is TRBJ1-5, with 8 bases lining up with TRBD1. V shed 0 bases, J shed 1 base, and the junction held 8 bases outside the gene matches. Germline V gene sequence: CDR1 SGHAT, CDR2 FQNNGV. This CDR3 has 18 amino acids. The DNA of the CDR3 is TGTGCCAGCAGCTTAGAACTTTCCCGGACAGGGAGCAATCAGCCCCAGCATTTT. Amino acids: CASSLELSRTGSNQPQHF.